The 3 T cell receptor beta chains reported below all come from one sample, sequenced in a study of T-cell reconstitution after alpha-beta-depleted transplantation in children. TCRbeta library preparation incorporated unique molecular identifiers. TCRdb re-analysed the PCR reads in MiXCR, keeping a single row per CDR3 protein. The sample includes approximately 520,000 distinct CDR3 sequences, around a third seen only once; the top ten take roughly 2.5%. This specimen consisted of PBMCs from the stem cell graft donor, obtained from the stem cell graft. These receptors were collected from a human donor who donated a stem cell graft to a child with aplastic anemia.

This clonotype was seen a single time. The CDR3 DNA reads TGTGCCAGCAGGCGGACGGGGAGCTCCTATAATTCACCCCTCCACTTT. Its translation is CASRRTGSSYNSPLHF. The rearrangement joins TRBV3-1 to TRBJ1-6; D is ambiguous. This CDR3 comprises 16 residues. V gave up 6 bases and J gave up 0 bases, with 12 bases separating them. CDR1 and CDR2 (germline): LGHDT, YNNKEL (reference sequence).

This clonotype was detected a few times. The chain links TRBV7-8 to TRBJ2-3; 9 bases agree with TRBD2. Germline CDR1 is SGHVS and CDR2 is FQNEAQ. The CDR3 runs to 19 residues. The V and J ends lost 4 bases and 0 bases, in that order; junction bases with no gene match: 14. The CDR3, as DNA: TGTGCCAGCAGCTCGGGGCAGGGGGGTCTAGCGGGAAGCACAGATACGCAGTATTTT. Its protein product is CASSSGQGGLAGSTDTQYF.

The genes are TRBV7-2 and TRBJ2-1; maybe TRBD2 (6 bases). Germline CDR1 reads SGHTA; CDR2 reads FQGNSA. The length of the CDR3 is 15 residues. V lost 1 base and J 3 bases, leaving 10 bases between the germline ends. The CDR3 spells CASSLDGSIYNEQFF. The DNA for the CDR3 is TGTGCCAGCAGCTTAGACGGGAGCATCTACAATGAGCAGTTCTTC.